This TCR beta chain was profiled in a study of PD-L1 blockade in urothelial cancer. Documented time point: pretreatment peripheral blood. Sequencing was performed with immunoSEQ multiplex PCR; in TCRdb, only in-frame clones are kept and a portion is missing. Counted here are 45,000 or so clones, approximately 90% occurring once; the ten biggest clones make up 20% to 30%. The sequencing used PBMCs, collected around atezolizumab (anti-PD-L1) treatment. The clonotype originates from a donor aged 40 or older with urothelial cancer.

The CDR3 nucleotides are TGTGCCAGCAAGCGGGATGGCACCGGGGAGCTGTTTTTT. This codes for CASKRDGTGELFF. The chain employs TRBV2 and TRBJ2-2; 7 bases are shared with TRBD2. Germline V gives CDR1 SNHLY, CDR2 FYNNEI. This CDR3 is 13 amino acids long. J gave up 4 bases and V 7 bases, and 3 bases lay outside the gene matches.